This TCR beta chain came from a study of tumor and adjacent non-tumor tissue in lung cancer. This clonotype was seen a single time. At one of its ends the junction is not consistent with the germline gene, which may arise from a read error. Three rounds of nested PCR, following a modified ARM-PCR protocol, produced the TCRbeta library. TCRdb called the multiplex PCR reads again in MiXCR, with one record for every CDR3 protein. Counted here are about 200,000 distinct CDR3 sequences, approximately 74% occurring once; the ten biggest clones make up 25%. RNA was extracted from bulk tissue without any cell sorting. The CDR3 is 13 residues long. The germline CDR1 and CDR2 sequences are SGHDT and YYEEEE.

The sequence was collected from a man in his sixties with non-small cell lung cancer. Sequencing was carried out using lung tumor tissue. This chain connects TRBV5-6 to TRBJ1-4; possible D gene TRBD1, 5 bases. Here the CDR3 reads CASGFLQEEKLFF. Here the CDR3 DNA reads TGTGCCAGCGGCTTCCTACAGGAGGAAAAACTGTTTTTT.